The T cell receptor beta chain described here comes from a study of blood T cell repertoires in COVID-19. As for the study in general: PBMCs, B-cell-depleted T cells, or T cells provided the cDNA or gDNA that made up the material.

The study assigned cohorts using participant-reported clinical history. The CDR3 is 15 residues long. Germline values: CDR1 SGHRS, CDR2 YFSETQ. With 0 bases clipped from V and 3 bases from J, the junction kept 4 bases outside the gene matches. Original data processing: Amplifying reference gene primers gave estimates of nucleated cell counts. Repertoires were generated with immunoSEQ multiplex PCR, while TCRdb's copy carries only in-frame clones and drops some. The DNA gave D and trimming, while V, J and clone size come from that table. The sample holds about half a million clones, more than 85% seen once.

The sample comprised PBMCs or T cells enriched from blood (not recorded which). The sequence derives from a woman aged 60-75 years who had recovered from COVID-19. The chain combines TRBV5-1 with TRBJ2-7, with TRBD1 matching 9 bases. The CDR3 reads CASSLVGTGFYEQYF. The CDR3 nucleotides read TGCGCCAGCAGCTTGGTCGGGACAGGGTTCTACGAGCAGTACTTC.